This T cell receptor (beta chain) was retrieved from a study of blood T cell repertoires in COVID-19 (TCRdb year 2020). Turning to the overall study: Samples covering the acute and convalescent phases of COVID-19 were provided by collaborators in the United States, Italy and Spain. A de-identified subject ID, COVID-19 status, age in years and sex were almost always included in the sample metadata. The dataset comprised deeply sampled blood TCRbeta repertoires from subjects exposed to, actively infected with, or recovered from COVID-19. Samples were obtained from the ongoing ImmuneRACE study (first 160 participants) and from 1,254 subjects provided by 6 global collaborators. A freely available public database, intended as a resource for researchers studying the immune response to SARS-CoV-2, is where the repertoires were released. The prospective study material was composed of cDNA or gDNA derived from T cells, B-cell-depleted T cells, or PBMCs. Where HLA class I and class II types were available, the types were taken from metadata supplied by the sample provider, not from assay-based typing.

One collaborating source in Seattle enrolled patients while the patients were actively infected and followed the patients over time throughout the course of disease. Whole blood was collected in K2EDTA tubes by collaborating institutions according to the institutions' own protocols. For TCRbeta analysis, collaborators shipped samples as frozen whole blood, isolated PBMCs, or DNA extracted from either of those sample types. TCRbeta CDR3 regions were amplified from genomic DNA using the immunoSEQ Assay, a bias-controlled multiplex PCR. The study's processing was this. Within the assay, amplification of reference gene primers was used to estimate how many nucleated cells each sample contained. Sequence reads were collapsed and filtered to measure the absolute abundance of every unique TCRbeta CDR3 rearrangement. For each sample, productive Simpson clonality was calculated as the square root of Simpson's diversity index across productive rearrangements. TCRdb took this table from immuneACCESS and kept in-frame rearrangements with V and J called. Such tables lack part of the clones; where checked against another copy, unresolved V genes explain under half of the gap, and the rest is unexplained. The V and J calls and clone size are taken from that table; D and trimming were inferred from the DNA. Recorded for this sample are over 200,000 clones; about nine tenths of them occurred a single time. The biggest ten clones account for 11% of the sample.

Paper-wide results and their limitations: Clinical and demographic metadata were provided uncurated, with the amount varying by source and participant.

Trimming removed 1 base from V and 6 bases from J; the gene matches leave 5 bases unexplained. The CDR3, cysteine through phenylalanine, is 14 amino acids long. Only the CDR3 DNA stays, 42 bases, in frame from base 1. As encoded in the germline V gene, CDR1 is SGHVS while CDR2 is FQNEAQ. Note on this clone: Its target antigen remains unknown. Base-call qualities are not available, and no considerably larger clone is one nucleotide away.

The sequence was collected from a man aged 50 or older with COVID-19, enrolled during active disease. Recombination linked TRBV7-8 to TRBJ2-7; 8 junctional bases match TRBD1. Sequenced material: peripheral blood. CDR3 region: CASSLGQGAGEQYF. The bases read TGTGCCAGCAGCTTAGGGCAGGGGGCTGGCGAGCAGTACTTC.